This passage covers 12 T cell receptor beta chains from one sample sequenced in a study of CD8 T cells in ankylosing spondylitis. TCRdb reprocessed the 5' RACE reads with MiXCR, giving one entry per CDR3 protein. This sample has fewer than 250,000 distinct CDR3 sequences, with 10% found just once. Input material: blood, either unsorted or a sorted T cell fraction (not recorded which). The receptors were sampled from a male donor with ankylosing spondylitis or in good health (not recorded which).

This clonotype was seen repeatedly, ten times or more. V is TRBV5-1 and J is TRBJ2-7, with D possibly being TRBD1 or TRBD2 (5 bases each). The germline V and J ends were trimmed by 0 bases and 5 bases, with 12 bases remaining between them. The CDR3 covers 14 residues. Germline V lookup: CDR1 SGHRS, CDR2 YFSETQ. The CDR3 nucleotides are TGCGCCAGCAGCTTGGGAGGGGTTAGGGACGAGCAGTACTTC. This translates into CASSLGGVRDEQYF.

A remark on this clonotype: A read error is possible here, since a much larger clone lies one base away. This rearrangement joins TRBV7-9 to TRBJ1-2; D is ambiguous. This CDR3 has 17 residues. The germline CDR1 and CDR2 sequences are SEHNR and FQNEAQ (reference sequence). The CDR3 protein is CTSSLASPRGKDYGYTF. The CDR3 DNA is TGTACCAGCAGCTTAGCTAGTCCCCGGGGTAAAGATTATGGCTACACCTTC.

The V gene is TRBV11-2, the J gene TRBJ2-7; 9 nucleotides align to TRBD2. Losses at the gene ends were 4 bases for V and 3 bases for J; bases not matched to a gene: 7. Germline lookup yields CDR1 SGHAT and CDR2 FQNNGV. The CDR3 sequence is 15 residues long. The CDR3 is CASSYTREGFYEQYF. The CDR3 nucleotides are TGTGCCAGCAGCTACACGCGGGAGGGATTCTACGAGCAGTACTTC.

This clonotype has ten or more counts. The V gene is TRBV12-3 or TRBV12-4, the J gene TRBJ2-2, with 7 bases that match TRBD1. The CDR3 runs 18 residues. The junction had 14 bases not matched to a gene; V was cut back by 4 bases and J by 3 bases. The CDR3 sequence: CASSSPTRQGKDTGELFF. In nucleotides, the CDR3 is TGTGCCAGCAGTTCACCCACGCGACAGGGAAAGGACACCGGGGAGCTGTTTTTT.

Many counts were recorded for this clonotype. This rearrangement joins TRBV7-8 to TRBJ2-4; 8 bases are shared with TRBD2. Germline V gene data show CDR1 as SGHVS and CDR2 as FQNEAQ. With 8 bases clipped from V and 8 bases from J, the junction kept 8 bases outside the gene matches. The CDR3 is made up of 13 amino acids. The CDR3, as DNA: TGTGCCAGCGGATTCGCGGGAGGCGACATTCAGTACTTC. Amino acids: CASGFAGGDIQYF.

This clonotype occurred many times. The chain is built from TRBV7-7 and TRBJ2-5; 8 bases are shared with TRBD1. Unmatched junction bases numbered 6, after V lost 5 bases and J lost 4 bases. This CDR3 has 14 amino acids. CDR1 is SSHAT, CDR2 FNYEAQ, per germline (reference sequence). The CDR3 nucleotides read TGTGCCAGCAGCCTGGGGGACAGGAGAGAGACCCAGTACTTC. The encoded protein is CASSLGDRRETQYF.

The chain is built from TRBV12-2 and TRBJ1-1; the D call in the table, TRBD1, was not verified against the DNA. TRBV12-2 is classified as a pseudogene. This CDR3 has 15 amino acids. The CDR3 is CASRLARGSNTEAFF. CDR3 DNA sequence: TGTGCAAGTCGCTTAGCTCGGGGGTCGAACACTGAAGCTTTCTTT.

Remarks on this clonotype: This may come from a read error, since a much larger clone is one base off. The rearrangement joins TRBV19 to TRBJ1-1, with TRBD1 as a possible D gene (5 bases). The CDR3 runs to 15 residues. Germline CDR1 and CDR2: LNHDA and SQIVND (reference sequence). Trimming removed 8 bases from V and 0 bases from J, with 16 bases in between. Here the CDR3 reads CASHLSDSLNTEAFF. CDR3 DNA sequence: TGTGCCAGTCATTTATCAGACAGCCTGAACACTGAAGCTTTCTTT.

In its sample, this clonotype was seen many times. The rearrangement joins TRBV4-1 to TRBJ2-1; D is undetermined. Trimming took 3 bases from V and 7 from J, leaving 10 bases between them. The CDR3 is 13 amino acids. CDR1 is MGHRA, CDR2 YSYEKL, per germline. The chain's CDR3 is CASSQHSRNEQFF. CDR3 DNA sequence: TGCGCCAGCAGCCAGCATTCAAGAAATGAGCAGTTCTTC.

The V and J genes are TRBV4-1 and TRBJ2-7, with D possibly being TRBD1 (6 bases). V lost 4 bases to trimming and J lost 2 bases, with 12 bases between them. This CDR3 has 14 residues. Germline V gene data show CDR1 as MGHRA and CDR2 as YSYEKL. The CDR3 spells CASSPPDRPYEQYF. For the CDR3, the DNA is TGCGCCAGCAGCCCCCCCGACAGGCCCTACGAGCAGTACTTC.

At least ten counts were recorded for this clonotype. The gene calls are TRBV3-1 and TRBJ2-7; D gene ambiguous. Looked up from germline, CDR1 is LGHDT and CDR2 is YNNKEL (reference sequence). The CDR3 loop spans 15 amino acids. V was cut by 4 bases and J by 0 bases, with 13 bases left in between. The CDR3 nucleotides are TGTGCCAGCAGCCCTCCAGGCAAGCCCTCCTACGAGCAGTACTTC. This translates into CASSPPGKPSYEQYF.

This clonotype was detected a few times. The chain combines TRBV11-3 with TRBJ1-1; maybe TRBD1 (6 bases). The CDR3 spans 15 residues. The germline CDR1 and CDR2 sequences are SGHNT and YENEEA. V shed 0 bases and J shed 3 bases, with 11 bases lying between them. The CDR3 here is CASSLDGGMDTEAFF. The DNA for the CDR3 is TGTGCCAGCAGCTTAGATGGGGGCATGGACACTGAAGCTTTCTTT.